This entry is about one TCR beta chain. This entry comes from a study of blood T cell repertoires in COVID-19. Study summary: Whether acute or convalescent, the COVID-19 samples came from the United States, Italy and Spain. From T cells, B-cell-depleted T cells, or PBMCs came the material, which was cDNA or gDNA.

Authors' processing steps: Counts of nucleated cells, estimated from reference gene primer amplification, were obtained. Generated by immunoSEQ multiplex PCR, the TCRdb table keeps only in-frame clones and is missing some. V, J and clone size were drawn from that table, and D and trimming were deduced from the DNA. The sample consists of roughly 67,000 clones, about 86% of them appearing once. The sample was peripheral blood. The sequence was obtained from a man aged 45 to 65 with acute or convalescent COVID-19.

The CDR3 protein is CSALGQAGNTEAFF. CDR3 nucleotide sequence: TGCAGCGCCCTGGGACAGGCCGGGAACACTGAAGCTTTCTTT. The chain carries TRBV29-1 and TRBJ1-1, with 8 bases that match TRBD1. Germline V gives CDR1 SQVTM, CDR2 ANQGSEA. J gave up 1 base and V 7 bases, and 8 bases lay outside the gene matches. The CDR3 spans 14 residues.